This is a list of T cell receptor beta chains from one sample in a study of blood T cell repertoires in COVID-19. Method: immunoSEQ multiplex PCR; TCRdb's copy keeps in-frame clones and lacks some. The profile covers 400,000 or so clones, with around 91% appearing a single time and 0.6% to 0.7% taken by the ten largest. The material sequenced was PBMCs or T cells enriched from blood (not recorded which). These receptors were taken from a man between 18 and 35 years old who had recovered from COVID-19. Each CDR3 is given without its conserved first and last residue.

v_call	j_call	cdr3_aa
TRBV5-1	TRBJ2-1	ASSGQTNEQF
TRBV5-1	TRBJ2-1	ASSVRDSGVEQF
TRBV15	TRBJ1-1	ATSRVVQGAEAF
TRBV6-4	TRBJ1-1	ASSVSTGSYTEAF
TRBV6-5	TRBJ1-5	ASSSRHRSNQPQH
TRBV3-1/TRBV3-2	TRBJ2-5	ASSEAGAGTQETQY
TRBV27	TRBJ1-5	ASSFGQANQPQH
TRBV6-5	TRBJ1-2	ASNGQGASGYT
TRBV5-4	TRBJ2-3	ASSKGTDADTDTQY
TRBV28	TRBJ1-1	ASSDRAGTEAF
TRBV9	TRBJ2-1	ASSYTSGPYNEQF
TRBV9	TRBJ1-4	ASSPRTGYGEKLF
TRBV9	TRBJ2-2	ASSVEASGNTGELF
TRBV5-1	TRBJ1-4	ASSLVQGAEKLF
TRBV6-5	TRBJ2-2	ASINRLAGIGELF
TRBV28	TRBJ1-1	ASSLSYGVALLNTEAF
TRBV18	TRBJ2-5	ASSPYSTQETQY
TRBV9	TRBJ1-2	ASSIGTDINYGYT
TRBV5-5	TRBJ2-1	ASTFGQYNEQF
TRBV10-3	TRBJ1-1	AISTGTVTEAF
TRBV15	TRBJ1-5	ATSRDSGLNQPQH
TRBV7-9	TRBJ2-3	ASSVLAGGYTDTQY
TRBV11-2	TRBJ1-2	ASTAGTDYGYT
TRBV5-1	TRBJ1-1	ASSLGSGYTEAF
TRBV5-1	TRBJ2-7	ASRPLAGPSFSEQY
TRBV27	TRBJ2-3	ASSFTDIDTQY
TRBV7-3	TRBJ2-1	ASSYRSSYNEQF
TRBV7-2	TRBJ2-1	ASSLTSPAYNEQF
TRBV19	TRBJ2-7	ASSIGGASHEQY
TRBV5-1	TRBJ2-2	ASSTTSGNTGELF
TRBV4-2	TRBJ2-4	ASSQIQGVFVIQY
TRBV27	TRBJ2-1	ASSSGHPLKNNEQF
TRBV27	TRBJ2-7	ASSPFRAGIYEQY
TRBV28	TRBJ2-7	ASSSGLATYEQY
TRBV11-2	TRBJ2-7	ASSTTSGSLYEQY
TRBV7-3	TRBJ2-1	ASSGQGSGRYNEQF
TRBV19	TRBJ1-5	ASSTTGRTGQPQH
TRBV19	TRBJ1-1	ASSIEGREAF
TRBV20-1	TRBJ2-7	SASGGRGGPYEQY
TRBV7-2	TRBJ2-1	ASSAPSDRRSSYNEQF